These T cell receptor beta chains were read from a single sample in a study of T cells in localized non-small cell lung cancer. Libraries were prepared by immunoSEQ multiplex PCR; TCRdb keeps only in-frame clonotypes and omits some of them. This sample has 12,000 to 15,000 clones, with 80% to 85% found just once. The sequences come from peripheral blood, collected before any cancer treatment. All receptors derive from an older female donor with stage I squamous cell lung carcinoma. CDR3s include the opening cysteine and the closing phenylalanine or tryptophan. D genes are given only for firm matches. The size field is filled for only some rows; it gives once, few, many or a size class.

v_call	clone_size	d_call	j_call	cdr3_nt	cdr3_aa
TRBV30	few	NA	TRBJ1-2	TGTGCCTGGAGTGTACTTGGCAGGGACTATGGCTACACCTTC	CAWSVLGRDYGYTF
TRBV29-1	NA	NA	TRBJ2-1	TGCAGCGTTGCAGGGGAGATAAGGAATGAGCAGTTCTTC	CSVAGEIRNEQFF
TRBV11-3	NA	NA	TRBJ2-7	TGTGCCAGCAGCTTAACCGGGACCACCTTCGCCTACGAGCAGTACTTC	CASSLTGTTFAYEQYF
TRBV21-1	NA	NA	TRBJ2-7	TGTGCCAGCAGCAACGATTCCGGGACAGGTCCCTACGAGCAGTACTTC	CASSNDSGTGPYEQYF
TRBV19	NA	NA	TRBJ1-2	TGTGCCAGTGGGGGTTGGGGGGTTAACTATGGCTACACCTTC	CASGGWGVNYGYTF
TRBV11-3	NA	NA	TRBJ2-1	TGTGCCAGCAGCCCATACTGGGAATACAATGAGCAGTTCTTC	CASSPYWEYNEQFF
TRBV4-1	NA	NA	TRBJ1-2	TGCGCCAGCAGCCGAGACCTTCTAAGAGGCTACACCTTC	CASSRDLLRGYTF
TRBV5-6	NA	NA	TRBJ2-7	TGTGCCAGCAGCAAAGGGATAACCTACGAGCAGTACTTC	CASSKGITYEQYF
TRBV7-9	NA	NA	TRBJ1-2	TGTGCCAGCAGCTTACCAAACCTTCAGGGGAAAGGAGGCTACACCTTC	CASSLPNLQGKGGYTF
TRBV5-3	NA	NA	TRBJ1-6	TGTGCCAGCAGCTTGAGGGAGGTTTCGGCCGCCCTCCACTTT	CASSLREVSAALHF
TRBV5-1	NA	NA	TRBJ1-1	TGCGCCAGCAGCCCCCAGGGGACTGAAGCTTTCTTT	CASSPQGTEAFF
TRBV5-5	NA	NA	TRBJ2-2	TGTGCCAGCAGCTTGGGGTTCCGTCTAACGGGACTCACAATAACCGGGGAGCTGTTTTTT	CASSLGFRLTGLTITGELFF
TRBV30	NA	NA	TRBJ1-5	TGTGCCTGGAGTGTGTTTGGCGGTCAGCCCCAGCATTTT	CAWSVFGGQPQHF
TRBV4-3	NA	NA	TRBJ1-5	TGCGCCAGCAGCCAAGAGGCCGCGGGATATCAGCCCCAGCATTTT	CASSQEAAGYQPQHF
TRBV4-3	once	NA	TRBJ1-4	TGCGCCAGCAGCCAAGAAGACATCAGGGTCCCTAATGAAAAACTGTTTTTT	CASSQEDIRVPNEKLFF
TRBV4-3	NA	NA	TRBJ1-6	TGCGCCAGCAGCCAAGACAGGGGCTATAATTCACCCCTCCACTTT	CASSQDRGYNSPLHF
TRBV7-9	few	TRBD1	TRBJ2-7	TGTGCCACCTCCCTGGGACAGCAGGGTCCGTACTTC	CATSLGQQGPYF
TRBV19	once	NA	TRBJ1-2	TGTGCCAGTAGTATAGGTGGCACCCTGAAGGACTATGGCCACACCTTC	CASSIGGTLKDYGHTF
TRBV4-1	NA	NA	TRBJ1-3	TGCGCCAGCAGCCAAGCGGTCTCTGGAAACACCATATATTTT	CASSQAVSGNTIYF
TRBV5-5	NA	TRBD2	TRBJ2-7	TGTGCCAGCAGCTTAGGCGCCGGCGGCGGGGGGCCCCTCTACGAGCAGTACTTC	CASSLGAGGGGPLYEQYF
TRBV11-3	NA	NA	TRBJ1-6	TGTGCCAGCAGCTTTGGGGGGAACTCACCCCTCCACTTT	CASSFGGNSPLHF
TRBV7-3	NA	TRBD1	TRBJ1-1	TGTGCCAGCAGCTCGCAGGGGGGCACTGAAGCTTTCTTT	CASSSQGGTEAFF
TRBV27	NA	TRBD1	TRBJ1-2	TGTGCCAGCAGTGGGTCAGGGGGTTGGTATGGCTACACCTTC	CASSGSGGWYGYTF
TRBV5-1	NA	NA	TRBJ1-2	TGCGCCAGCAGCTTCGACAGTCGTGGAGGCTACACCTTC	CASSFDSRGGYTF
TRBV30	NA	NA	TRBJ1-3	TGTGCCTGGAGTGCAGCCGGGCTACCTGGAAACACCATATATTTT	CAWSAAGLPGNTIYF
TRBV30	NA	NA	TRBJ1-1	TGTGCCTGGGTATGGGGGGGCACTGAAGCTTTCTTT	CAWVWGGTEAFF
TRBV4-1	NA	NA	TRBJ2-5	TGCGCCAGCAGCTCCCCAGACTACCCGTATCAGTACTTC	CASSSPDYPYQYF